This is a list of T cell receptor beta chains from one sample in a study of CD8+ T cells in alopecia areata. The table came from immunoSEQ multiplex PCR; TCRdb's copy has only in-frame clones and leaves some out. The table lists about 210,000 clones, approximately 72% of them singletons. The specimen comprised CD4+ T cells sorted from blood, sampled around week 44, from a patient treated with tofacitinib. The source of these receptors is a human donor with alopecia areata. The CDR3 runs from the conserved cysteine through the conserved F or W. D genes are given only for firm matches. Size values are once, few and many counts, or a class for expanded clones, and some rows have none.

d_gene,abundance,v_gene,j_gene,CDR3nt,CDR3aa
.,.,TRBV6-5,TRBJ2-2,TGTGCCAGCAGTTACGAGGGGGACGGCACCGGGGAGCTGTTTTTT,CASSYEGDGTGELFF
TRBD1,.,TRBV5-6,TRBJ2-7,TGTGCCAGCAGCTTACCCGACAGGGCTCCCTACGAGCAGTACTTC,CASSLPDRAPYEQYF
.,.,TRBV7-9,TRBJ1-2,TGTGCCAGCAGCTTATCCCACGGAACTGGCTATGGCTACACCTTC,CASSLSHGTGYGYTF
TRBD1,.,TRBV4-3,TRBJ2-7,TGCGCCAGCAGCCAAGCGAATCAGGGGGCGGTCTACGAGCAGTACTTC,CASSQANQGAVYEQYF
TRBD1,.,TRBV5-1,TRBJ1-2,TGCGCCAGCAGCACCAACACCGGGACAGGGGGCAACTATGGCTACACCTTC,CASSTNTGTGGNYGYTF
.,.,TRBV7-9,TRBJ1-1,TGTGCCAGCACCCCTGGAGAGTACACTGAAGCTTTCTTT,CASTPGEYTEAFF
.,.,TRBV5-6,TRBJ1-5,TGTGCCAGCAGCTTGTTAAATCAGCCCCAGCATTTT,CASSLLNQPQHF
.,.,TRBV29-1,TRBJ2-3,TGCAGCGTTGAGTTCCAGCGACCAGATACGCAGTATTTT,CSVEFQRPDTQYF
.,.,TRBV2,TRBJ1-1,TGTGCCAGCAGTGCTTCGACTCTTCCCGACAGGGAAGCTTTCTTT,CASSASTLPDREAFF
.,.,TRBV5-1,TRBJ2-1,TGCGCCAGCAGCCGAGACGGGACAGAGCAGTTCTTC,CASSRDGTEQFF
.,few,TRBV11-2,TRBJ2-7,TGTGCCAGCAGCTTAGACACCGGGACCCCCTACGAGCAGTACTTC,CASSLDTGTPYEQYF
.,.,TRBV18,TRBJ2-2,TGTGCCAGCTCAGCGGCCCCCCCAGACACCGGGGAGCTGTTTTTT,CASSAAPPDTGELFF
TRBD1,.,TRBV5-1,TRBJ2-3,TGCGCCAGCAGCCCCCGACAGGGTAACCCAGATACGCAGTATTTT,CASSPRQGNPDTQYF
.,.,TRBV29-1,TRBJ2-2,TGCAGTGCAAGTGGGCCCACGGGTCTCACCGGGGAGCTGTTTTTT,CSASGPTGLTGELFF
.,few,TRBV30,TRBJ2-5,TGTGCCTGGAGTGTCTACAGTGCCCAGTACTTC,CAWSVYSAQYF
.,.,TRBV28,TRBJ2-3,TGTGCCAGCGGGGCCACGACAGCTACGCAGTATTTT,CASGATTATQYF
.,.,TRBV11-2,TRBJ1-2,TGTGCCAGCAGCTTAGGGTCCGAGGGCGGGGGCTACACCTTC,CASSLGSEGGGYTF
TRBD1,.,TRBV30,TRBJ1-3,TGTGCCCGACAGGGCTTAAACACCATATATTTT,CARQGLNTIYF
TRBD2,.,TRBV19,TRBJ2-1,TGTGCCAGTAGTATTGCTAGCGGGGGGCCCAATGAGCAGTTCTTC,CASSIASGGPNEQFF
TRBD2,.,TRBV5-6,TRBJ2-3,TGTGCCAGCAGCTCACGCGGACTAGCGGGGGCCATCACAGATACGCAGTATTTT,CASSSRGLAGAITDTQYF
TRBD1,.,TRBV25-1,TRBJ2-7,TGTGCCAGCAGTGAAGGTGCGGGACAGGATTACGAGCAGTACTTC,CASSEGAGQDYEQYF
.,.,TRBV5-1,TRBJ2-6,TGCGCCAGCAGCTTACAAGTGTCTGGGGCCAACGTCCTGACTTTC,CASSLQVSGANVLTF
.,.,TRBV29-1,TRBJ2-3,TGCAGCGTTGCAGCCCCTGGGGGCACAGATACGCAGTATTTT,CSVAAPGGTDTQYF
.,.,TRBV7-9,TRBJ1-4,TGTGCCAGCAGAAGCCCCAGGGGAAAACTGTTTTTT,CASRSPRGKLFF
.,.,TRBV5-1,TRBJ2-3,TGCGCCAGCAGGGGGACGGAGACAGATACGCAGTATTTT,CASRGTETDTQYF
TRBD1,.,TRBV19,TRBJ1-1,TGTGCCAGTAGGACAGGGATTGAAGCTTTCTTT,CASRTGIEAFF
.,.,TRBV5-1,TRBJ2-5,TGCGCCAGCAGCTTAACGGGGTACCAAGAGACCCAGTACTTC,CASSLTGYQETQYF
TRBD1,few,TRBV29-1,TRBJ1-2,TGCAGCGTTGTAGGGCAGGGGGAGTATGGCTACACCTTC,CSVVGQGEYGYTF
.,.,TRBV30,TRBJ1-6,TGTGCCTGGAGTCTGAACAATTCACCCCTCCACTTT,CAWSLNNSPLHF
.,.,TRBV29-1,TRBJ1-1,TGCAGCGTTGTAGGCGGGAGAGTCATGAACACTGAAGCTTTCTTT,CSVVGGRVMNTEAFF
.,.,TRBV5-6,TRBJ2-7,TGTGCCAGCAGCTTGTTCCCTAACAGCGGTGAGCAGTACTTC,CASSLFPNSGEQYF
.,.,TRBV9,TRBJ2-1,TGTGCCAGCAGCGGCGTATACAATGAGCAGTTCTTC,CASSGVYNEQFF
.,few,TRBV29-1,TRBJ2-1,TGCAGCTCGCGGGGCACGTGGGGTCACCCCTACAATGAGCAGTTCTTC,CSSRGTWGHPYNEQFF
.,.,TRBV18,TRBJ1-2,TGTGCCAGCTCACCCCAGGATGGCTACACCTTC,CASSPQDGYTF
TRBD1,.,TRBV9,TRBJ1-6,TGTGCCAGCAGCGTAGGACAGGGGGCAGGATCACCCCTCCACTTT,CASSVGQGAGSPLHF
TRBD1,.,TRBV9,TRBJ1-2,TGTGCCAGCAGCGTAGGTGGGACAGGCCCAGGTGGCTACACCTTC,CASSVGGTGPGGYTF
.,.,TRBV6-6,TRBJ1-4,TGTGCCAGCAGTTGGGGTAATGAAAAACTGTTTTTT,CASSWGNEKLFF
.,.,TRBV9,TRBJ2-5,TGTGCCAGCAGCTTAGACGCGGAAGAGACCCAGTACTTC,CASSLDAEETQYF
TRBD1,.,TRBV27,TRBJ1-1,TGTGCCAGCAGTTATCGGCGACAGGGACGGACTGAAGCTTTCTTT,CASSYRRQGRTEAFF
TRBD1,once,TRBV2,TRBJ1-4,TGTGCCAGCAGTGCGACAGGGCCTAATGAAAAACTGTTTTTT,CASSATGPNEKLFF
TRBD1,.,TRBV27,TRBJ1-2,TGTGCCAGCAGTGAGGGGGCGGGCTACACCTTC,CASSEGAGYTF
.,.,TRBV30,TRBJ2-2,TGTGCCTGGAGTGTACGTAGGCAGTACACCGGGGAGCTGTTTTTT,CAWSVRRQYTGELFF
.,few,TRBV7-7,TRBJ2-5,TGTGCCAGCAGCTTAGACGCGACGCTAAAGGAGACCCAGTACTTC,CASSLDATLKETQYF
TRBD1,.,TRBV27,TRBJ1-6,TGTGCCAGCAGTTCACAGGGGTCGCCCCTCCACTTT,CASSSQGSPLHF
TRBD1,.,TRBV29-1,TRBJ2-1,TGCAGCGTTGAAGGGGGACAGGGGGCAAACAATGAGCAGTTCTTC,CSVEGGQGANNEQFF
TRBD2,.,TRBV4-3,TRBJ2-5,TGCGCCAGCAGCCAGGGCAGCGGGGGGGCCCTCGAGACCCAGTACTTC,CASSQGSGGALETQYF
TRBD1,few,TRBV23-1,TRBJ2-5,TGCGCCAGCAGTCAAACCCTTACAGGGGTGGGAGAGACCCAGTACTTC,CASSQTLTGVGETQYF
TRBD1,.,TRBV30,TRBJ1-5,TGTGCCTGGAGTGTCGGACAGGGAGGGCAGCCCCAGCATTTT,CAWSVGQGGQPQHF
.,.,TRBV5-1,TRBJ2-3,TGCGCCAGCAGCTTGGAAAGGGGAACGCAGTATTTT,CASSLERGTQYF
.,once,TRBV25-1,TRBJ1-1,TGTGCCAGCAGTGAAACGGGGTTACTCACTGAAGCTTTCTTT,CASSETGLLTEAFF